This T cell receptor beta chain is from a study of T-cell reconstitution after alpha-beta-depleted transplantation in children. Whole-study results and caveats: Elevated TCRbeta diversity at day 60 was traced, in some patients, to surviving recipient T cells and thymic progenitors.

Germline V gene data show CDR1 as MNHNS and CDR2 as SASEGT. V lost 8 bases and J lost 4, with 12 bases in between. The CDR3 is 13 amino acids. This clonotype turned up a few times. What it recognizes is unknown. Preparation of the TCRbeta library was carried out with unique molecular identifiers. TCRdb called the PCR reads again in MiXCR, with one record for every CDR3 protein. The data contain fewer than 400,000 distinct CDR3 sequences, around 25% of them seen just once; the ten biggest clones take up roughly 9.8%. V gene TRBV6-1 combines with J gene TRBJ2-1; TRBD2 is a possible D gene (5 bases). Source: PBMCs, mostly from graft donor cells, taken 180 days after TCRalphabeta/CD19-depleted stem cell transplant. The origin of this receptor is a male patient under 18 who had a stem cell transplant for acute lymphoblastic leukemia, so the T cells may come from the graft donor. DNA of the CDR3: TGTGCCAGCGGGAAGCGGTTATACAATGAGCAGTTCTTC. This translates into CASGKRLYNEQFF.